A single sample is the source of the 30 T cell receptor beta chains below, sequenced in a study of T cell responses to AZD1222 COVID-19 vaccine. Assay: immunoSEQ multiplex PCR; the TCRdb copy retains only in-frame clones and omits some. Altogether over 150,000 clones are present, roughly 88% being singletons, with the ten largest covering roughly 10%. This specimen consisted of peripheral blood, obtained 28 days after the second AZD1222 dose. These receptors all stem from an adult who received the AZD1222 COVID-19 vaccine.

The V call is TRBV5-1, the J call TRBJ2-1; no clear D gene. In germline, CDR1 is SGHRS, CDR2 YFSETQ. The V and J ends lost 3 bases and 1 base respectively, with 5 bases between them. The length of the CDR3 is 13 residues. The CDR3 DNA follows: TGCGCCAGCAGCTCCCTTTCCTACAATGAGCAGTTCTTC. Its protein is CASSSLSYNEQFF.

This rearrangement joins TRBV11-1 to TRBJ2-7; D perhaps matches TRBD2 (5 bases). The germline gives CDR1 SGHAT, CDR2 FQDESV (reference sequence). Trimming removed 5 bases at V and 0 bases at J, with 8 bases between. This CDR3 comprises 13 residues. The CDR3 nucleotides read TGTGCCAGCAGCCCCGGGGTCTCCTACGAGCAGTACTTC. Protein sequence: CASSPGVSYEQYF.

The chain is built from TRBV28 and TRBJ1-4; TRBD1 aligns across 9 bases. The CDR3 spans 15 residues. Germline values: CDR1 MDHEN, CDR2 SYDVKM. Losses at the gene ends were 4 bases for V and 7 bases for J; bases not matched to a gene: 7. This CDR3 reads CASSSPGQGTEKLFF. As DNA, the CDR3 is TGTGCCAGCAGTTCACCGGGACAGGGTACTGAAAAACTGTTTTTT.

The CDR3 nucleotides read TGCGCCAGCAGCCAAGATCGCGGTCGGAGCGATACGCAGTATTTT. Translated, it gives CASSQDRGRSDTQYF. V and J are TRBV4-3 and TRBJ2-3; no clear D. Germline lookup yields CDR1 LGHNA and CDR2 YSLEER. V lost 0 bases, J lost 6 bases, and 13 bases lay in between. This CDR3 has 15 amino acids.

J is TRBJ1-5 and V is TRBV30; weak D call: TRBD1 (5 bases). Deletions cut 4 bases from V and 7 bases from J, with 14 bases between. The CDR3 totals 13 residues. Germline-derived CDR1 and CDR2 are GTSNPN and SVGIG (reference sequence). This CDR3 is CAWNPGSGQPQHF. The CDR3 DNA sequence: TGTGCCTGGAACCCAGGGTCGGGGCAGCCCCAGCATTTT.

The chain couples TRBV6-5 to TRBJ1-5; D not certain. V lost 6 bases and J lost 0, with 6 bases in between. Germline lookup yields CDR1 MNHEY and CDR2 SVGAGI. This CDR3 is built from 13 residues. The CDR3 DNA is TGTGCCAGCAGGGCAGATAGCAATCAGCCCCAGCATTTT. This encodes CASRADSNQPQHF.

This clone was observed a handful of times. This chain connects TRBV5-4 to TRBJ2-7, with D uncertain. This CDR3 has 14 residues. Germline V gene data show CDR1 as SGHNT and CDR2 as YYREEE (reference sequence). V lost 0 bases, J lost 2 bases, and 9 bases lay in between. The CDR3 protein is CASSLERATYEQYF. The DNA of the CDR3 is TGTGCCAGCAGCTTGGAACGTGCAACCTACGAGCAGTACTTC.

This clone was counted only a few times. The chain combines TRBV11-3 with TRBJ1-3; 8 nucleotides align to TRBD1. The germline V gene has CDR1 SGHNT and CDR2 YENEEA. The length of the CDR3 is 13 residues. V was clipped by 5 bases and J by 7 bases; unmatched bases: 4. CDR3 amino acids: CASSSRQGNTIYF. The CDR3 DNA reads TGTGCCAGCAGCAGCCGACAGGGGAACACCATATATTTT.

CDR3 coding DNA: TGTGCCACCCGGGTGGACGGGGAGACCCAGTACTTC. It is translated as CATRVDGETQYF. J is TRBJ2-5 and V is TRBV19; D remains ambiguous. Germline CDR1 reads LNHDA; CDR2 reads SQIVND (reference sequence). The V end lost 10 bases, the J end lost 5 bases, and 14 bases lay between the germline ends. The CDR3 length is 12 residues. The full variable domain, rest sourced from reference TRBV19 and TRBJ2-5, is DGGITQSPKYLFRKEGQNVTLSCEQNLNHDAMYWYRQDPGQGLRLIYYSQIVNDFQKGDIAEGYSVSREKKESFPLTVTSAQKNPTAFYLCATRVDGETQYFGPGTRLLVL.

The chain uses TRBV3-1 (or the pseudogene TRBV3-2) and TRBJ1-1; a possible D gene is TRBD1 (5 bases). V was cut by 9 bases and J by 1 base, with 18 bases left in between. Looked up from germline, CDR1 is LGHDT and CDR2 is YNNKEL (reference sequence). This CDR3 spans 15 amino acids. The CDR3 nucleotides read TGTGCCAGTTACGACAGTAGAGGGAGGAACACTGAAGCTTTCTTT. Translated, it gives CASYDSRGRNTEAFF.

This chain connects TRBV6-6 to TRBJ1-3; 8 bases are a match to TRBD1. The J segment lost 4 bases and the V segment lost 4 bases, leaving 9 bases of the junction unmatched. This CDR3 region has 16 residues. Germline CDR1 and CDR2: MNHNY and SVGAGI (reference sequence). This CDR3 reads CASSWDRQVAGNTIYF. In DNA, the CDR3 is TGTGCCAGCAGTTGGGACAGGCAAGTCGCGGGAAACACCATATATTTT.

This clone has only one observation. The chain is built from TRBV30 and TRBJ2-7; D perhaps matches TRBD2 (7 bases). The V end was cut by 0 bases, the J end by 5 bases, with 14 bases between. CDR1 is GTSNPN, CDR2 SVGIG, per germline (reference sequence). This CDR3 region has 14 residues. Here the CDR3 DNA reads TGTGCCTGGAGTGTCGGGGGGACATCACACGAGCAGTACTTC. It is translated as CAWSVGGTSHEQYF.

Details on this clone: Other nucleotide sequences from this sample produce the same CDR3. The chain has TRBV7-2 and TRBJ2-7; no clear D. Germline V gene data show CDR1 as SGHTA and CDR2 as FQGNSA. V was clipped by 2 bases and J by 2 bases, with 1 base between them. The CDR3 loop spans 11 amino acids. CDR3 bases: TGTGCCAGCAGCTTAACCTACGAGCAGTACTTC. Protein sequence: CASSLTYEQYF.

The chain combines TRBV3-1 (or the pseudogene TRBV3-2) with TRBJ1-2; D unclear. Germline CDR1 and CDR2: LGHDT and YNNKEL (reference sequence). Trimming pared 0 bases from V and 1 base from J, leaving 9 bases between. The CDR3 is made up of 15 amino acids. CDR3 in DNA: TGTGCCAGCAGCCAAGATCTTGGAGGTAACTATGGCTACACCTTC. This translates into CASSQDLGGNYGYTF.

This chain uses TRBV6-2 or TRBV6-3 with TRBJ1-2, with a weak D call TRBD1 (6 bases). The CDR3 is made up of 15 amino acids. Germline CDR1 reads MNHEY; CDR2 reads SVGEGT. V gave up 4 bases and J gave up 2 bases, with 14 bases separating them. The CDR3 sequence: CASSFGQSLNYGYTF. CDR3 coding DNA: TGTGCCAGCAGTTTTGGACAGAGCTTGAACTATGGCTACACCTTC.

The J gene is TRBJ1-5, the V gene TRBV2, with TRBD1 identical over 7 bases. Germline assignment: CDR1 SNHLY and CDR2 FYNNEI. V lost 7 bases, J lost 7 bases, and 13 bases stayed unmatched. This CDR3 spans 15 amino acids. CDR3 sequence reads: CASTANRGLGQPQHF. CDR3 nucleotide sequence: TGTGCCAGCACTGCGAACAGGGGATTGGGCCAGCCCCAGCATTTT.

This chain connects TRBV28 to TRBJ1-5, with 10 positions matching TRBD1. V dropped 1 base and J dropped 9; count of bases not matched to a gene: 9. CDR3 length: 16 residues. From germline, CDR1 is MDHEN and CDR2 SYDVKM. DNA of the CDR3: TGTGCCAGCAGTTTATTGGGAGGACAGGGGGGGCGGCCCCAGCATTTT. Residues: CASSLLGGQGGRPQHF.

The V gene is TRBV5-1, the J gene TRBJ2-7; no definite D call. The CDR3 consists of 14 residues. The germline CDR1 and CDR2 sequences are SGHRS and YFSETQ. Trimming removed 3 bases from V and 3 bases from J, with 13 bases in between. This chain's CDR3 is CASSSSTGDYEQYF. Written as DNA, the CDR3 is TGCGCCAGCAGCTCGTCGACTGGCGACTACGAGCAGTACTTC.

This sequence joins TRBV5-1 and TRBJ2-7; no definite D call. V lost 0 bases, J lost 2 bases, and 6 bases lay in between. Per germline, CDR1 SGHRS and CDR2 YFSETQ. CDR3 length equals 13 residues. CDR3: CASSLGSAYEQYF. CDR3 in DNA: TGCGCCAGCAGCTTGGGGTCCGCCTACGAGCAGTACTTC.

V gene TRBV7-2 combines with J gene TRBJ1-5; TRBD1 might be the D (6 bases). V shed 5 bases and J shed 2 bases, with 13 bases lying between them. The CDR3 loop spans 15 amino acids. Germline CDR1 reads SGHTA; CDR2 reads FQGNSA. CDR3 sequence reads: CASSLQGLGNQPQHF. The CDR3 nucleotides are TGTGCCAGCAGCCTCCAGGGGTTGGGCAATCAGCCCCAGCATTTT.

CDR3: CASSPPAYNEQFF. The CDR3 nucleotides read TGTGCCAGCAGCCCACCGGCATACAATGAGCAGTTCTTC. The chain recombines TRBV9 with TRBJ2-1; D unresolved. Germline CDR1 and CDR2: SGDLS and YYNGEE. V was shortened by 4 bases and J by 4 bases, with 9 bases between the two germline ends. This CDR3 is 13 amino acids long.

The CDR3 is CASSYGTAFQPQHF. The CDR3 nucleotides are TGTGCCAGCAGCTATGGGACAGCGTTTCAGCCCCAGCATTTT. The gene calls are TRBV5-8 and TRBJ1-5; 7 positions agree with TRBD1. Germline CDR1 reads SGHTS; CDR2 reads YDEGEE. The J segment lost 6 bases and the V segment lost 3 bases, leaving 6 bases of the junction unmatched. The CDR3 is made up of 14 amino acids.

This sequence joins TRBV21-1 and TRBJ1-2; TRBD1, as called in the table, went unchecked against the DNA. TRBV21-1 is shown as a pseudogene. The CDR3 totals 20 residues. DNA of the CDR3: TGTGCCAGCAGCTTCCCGTGCCGGACAGTAGGAAAGCCCGGTCGTAGGGGCTACACCTTC. The encoded protein is CASSFPCRTVGKPGRRGYTF.

A single count supports this clone. The rearrangement links TRBV5-1 to TRBJ2-1; 7 bases map to TRBD1. CDR1 and CDR2 (germline): SGHRS, YFSETQ. The CDR3 extends over 18 amino acids. J lost 10 bases, V lost 0 bases, and 19 bases had no gene match. The CDR3 DNA is TGCGCCAGCAGCTTGGCCGGAATCGGTCAGGGGGAACAGGGGGAGCAGTTCTTC. Protein: CASSLAGIGQGEQGEQFF.

A few counts support this clone. CDR3 protein: CASSFRLAGEKNIQYF. CDR3 DNA sequence: TGTGCCAGCAGCTTTCGACTAGCGGGGGAAAAAAACATTCAGTACTTC. This chain uses TRBV7-2 with TRBJ2-4, with 12 bases that match TRBD2. The germline CDR1 and CDR2 sequences are SGHTA and FQGNSA. The CDR3 covers 16 residues. The V gene end was trimmed by 3 bases and the J gene end by 4 bases; junction bases not matched to a gene: 4.

In its sample, this clone was seen a few times. This rearrangement joins TRBV7-2 to TRBJ1-6; 10 nucleotides align to TRBD1. Per germline, CDR1 SGHTA and CDR2 FQGNSA. Trimming cost V 5 bases and J 6 bases; bases outside gene matches: 1. This CDR3 spans 14 amino acids. The CDR3 DNA reads as TGTGCCAGCAGCGACAGGGGGCCTAATTCACCCCTCCACTTT. Protein product: CASSDRGPNSPLHF.

The rearrangement joins TRBV30 to TRBJ2-3, with unresolved D. The CDR3 totals 12 residues. V was clipped by 3 bases and J by 6 bases, with 10 bases between them. Germline V lookup: CDR1 GTSNPN, CDR2 SVGIG (reference sequence). CDR3 DNA: TGTGCCTGGAGCGCCGTGGGGGATACGCAGTATTTT. Its protein product is CAWSAVGDTQYF.

The table lists this clone with a count of one. This chain uses TRBV13 with TRBJ2-2; 11 bases agree with TRBD2. Germline V gives CDR1 PRHDT, CDR2 FYEKMQ (reference sequence). The CDR3 totals 16 residues. Trimming removed 2 bases from V and 2 bases from J; junction bases left unmatched: 1. The CDR3 sequence is CASSLTSGGNTGELFF. The CDR3 DNA reads as TGTGCCAGCAGCTTAACTAGCGGGGGCAACACCGGGGAGCTGTTTTTT.

The genes are TRBV25-1 and TRBJ1-2; D possibly corresponds to TRBD1 (5 bases). The germline V gene encodes CDR1 MGHDK and CDR2 SYGVNS. V lost 6 bases, J lost 1 base, and 9 bases lay in between. The CDR3 is 13 residues long. The CDR3 DNA sequence: TGTGCCAGCAGGATAGACAGTAACTATGGCTACACCTTC. Translating gives CASRIDSNYGYTF.

The rearrangement joins TRBV2 to TRBJ1-2, with D unclear. Germline loops: CDR1 SNHLY, CDR2 FYNNEI. The CDR3 extends over 15 amino acids. The germline V and J ends were trimmed by 8 bases and 4 bases, with 20 bases remaining between them. CDR3 sequence reads: CASSRTGQTTYGYTF. CDR3 nucleotide sequence: TGTGCCAGCTCCCGGACCGGGCAGACAACCTATGGCTACACCTTC. Drawing the rest from reference TRBV2 and TRBJ1-2, the complete variable domain is EPEVTQTPSHQVTQMGQEVILRCVPISNHLYFYWYRQILGQKVEFLVSFYNNEISEKSEIFDDQFSVERPDGSNFTLKIRSTKLEDSAMYFCASSRTGQTTYGYTFGSGTRLTVV.